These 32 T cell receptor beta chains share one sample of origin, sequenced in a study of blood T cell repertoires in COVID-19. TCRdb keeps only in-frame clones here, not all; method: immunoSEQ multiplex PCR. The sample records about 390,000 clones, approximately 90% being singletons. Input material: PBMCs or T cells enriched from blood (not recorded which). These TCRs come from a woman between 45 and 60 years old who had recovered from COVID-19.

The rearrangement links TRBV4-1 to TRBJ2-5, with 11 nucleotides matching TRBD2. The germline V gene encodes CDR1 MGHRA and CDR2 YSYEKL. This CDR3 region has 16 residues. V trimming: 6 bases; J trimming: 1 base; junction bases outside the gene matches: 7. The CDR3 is CASSFTSGGPQETQYF. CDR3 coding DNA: TGCGCCAGCAGTTTTACTAGCGGGGGACCCCAAGAGACCCAGTACTTC.

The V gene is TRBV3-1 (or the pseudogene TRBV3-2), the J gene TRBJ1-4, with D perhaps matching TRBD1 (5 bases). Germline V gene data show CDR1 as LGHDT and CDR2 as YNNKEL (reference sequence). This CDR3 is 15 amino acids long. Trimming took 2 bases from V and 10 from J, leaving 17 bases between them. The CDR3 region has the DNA TGTGCCAGCAGCCAATCGACAGTCGGGTTTGCAAAACTGTTTTTT. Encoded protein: CASSQSTVGFAKLFF.

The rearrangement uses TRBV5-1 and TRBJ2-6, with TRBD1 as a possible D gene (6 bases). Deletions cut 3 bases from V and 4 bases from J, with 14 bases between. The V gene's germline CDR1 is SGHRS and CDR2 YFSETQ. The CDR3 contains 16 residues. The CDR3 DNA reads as TGCGCCAGCAGCTCACAACAGGGCTCCGGGGCCAACGTCCTGACTTTC. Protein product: CASSSQQGSGANVLTF.

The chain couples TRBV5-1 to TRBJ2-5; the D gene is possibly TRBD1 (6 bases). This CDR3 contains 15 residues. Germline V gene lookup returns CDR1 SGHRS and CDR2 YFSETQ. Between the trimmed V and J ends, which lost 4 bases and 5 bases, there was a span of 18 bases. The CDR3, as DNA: TGCGCCAGCAGCGAGGGAACAGGGTCGCAGGAGACCCAGTACTTC. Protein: CASSEGTGSQETQYF.

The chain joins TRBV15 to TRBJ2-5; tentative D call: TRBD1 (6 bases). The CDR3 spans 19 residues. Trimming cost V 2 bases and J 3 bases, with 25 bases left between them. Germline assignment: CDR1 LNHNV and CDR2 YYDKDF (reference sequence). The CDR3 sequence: CATSRPDRKGVRGEETQYF. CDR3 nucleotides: TGTGCCACCAGCAGACCCGACAGGAAAGGTGTCCGCGGCGAAGAGACCCAGTACTTC.

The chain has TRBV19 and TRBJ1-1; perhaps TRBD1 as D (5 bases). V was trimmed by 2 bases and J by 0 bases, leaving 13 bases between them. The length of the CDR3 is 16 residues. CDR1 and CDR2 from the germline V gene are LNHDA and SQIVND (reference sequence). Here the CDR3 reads CASSILGTAMNTEAFF. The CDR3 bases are TGTGCCAGTAGTATACTAGGGACTGCTATGAACACTGAAGCTTTCTTT.

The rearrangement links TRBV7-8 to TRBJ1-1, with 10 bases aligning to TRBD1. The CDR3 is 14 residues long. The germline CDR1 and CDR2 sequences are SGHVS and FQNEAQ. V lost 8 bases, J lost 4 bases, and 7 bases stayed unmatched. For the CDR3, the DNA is TGTGCCAGCGCAACCGGGACAGGGGTCACTGAAGCTTTCTTT. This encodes CASATGTGVTEAFF.

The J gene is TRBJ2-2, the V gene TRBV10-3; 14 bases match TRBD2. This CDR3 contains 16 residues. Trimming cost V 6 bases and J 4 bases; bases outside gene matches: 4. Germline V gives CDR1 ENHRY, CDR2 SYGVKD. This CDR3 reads CAIRRTSGGPTGELFF. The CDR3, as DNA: TGTGCCATCAGAAGGACTAGCGGGGGGCCCACCGGGGAGCTGTTTTTT.

As DNA, the CDR3 is TGTGCCAGCAGTAACCCGGGGTTAATAGGGTATGGCTACACCTTC. This translates into CASSNPGLIGYGYTF. The V gene is TRBV6-5, the J gene TRBJ1-2; no clear D gene. V lost 5 bases and J 5 bases, leaving 18 bases between the germline ends. CDR1 MNHEY and CDR2 SVGAGI come from the germline V gene. The CDR3 sequence is 15 residues long.

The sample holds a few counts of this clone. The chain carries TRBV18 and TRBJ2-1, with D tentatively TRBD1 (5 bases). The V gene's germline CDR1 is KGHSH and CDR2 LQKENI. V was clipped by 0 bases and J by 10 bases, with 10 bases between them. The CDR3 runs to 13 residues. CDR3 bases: TGTGCCAGCTCACCACCGACCAGGGCAGAGCAGTTCTTC. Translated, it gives CASSPPTRAEQFF.

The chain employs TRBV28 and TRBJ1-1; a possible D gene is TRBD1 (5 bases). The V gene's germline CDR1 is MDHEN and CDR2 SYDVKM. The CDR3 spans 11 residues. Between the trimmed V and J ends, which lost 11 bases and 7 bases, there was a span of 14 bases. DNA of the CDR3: TGTGCCTGCGGGGACCTCGATGAAGCTTTCTTT. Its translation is CACGDLDEAFF.

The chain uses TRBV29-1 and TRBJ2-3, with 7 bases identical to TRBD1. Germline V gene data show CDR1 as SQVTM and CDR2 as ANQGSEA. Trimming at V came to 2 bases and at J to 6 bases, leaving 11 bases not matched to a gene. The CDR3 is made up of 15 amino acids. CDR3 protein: CSVESRYRGPDTQYF. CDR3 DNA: TGCAGCGTTGAATCCAGATACAGGGGTCCCGATACGCAGTATTTT.

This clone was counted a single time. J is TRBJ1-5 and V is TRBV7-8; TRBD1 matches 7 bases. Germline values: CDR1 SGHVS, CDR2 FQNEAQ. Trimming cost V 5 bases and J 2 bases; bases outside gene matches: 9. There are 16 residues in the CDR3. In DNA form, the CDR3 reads TGTGCCAGCAGCCGTGACAGGGCAGAACGCAATCAGCCCCAGCATTTT. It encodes CASSRDRAERNQPQHF. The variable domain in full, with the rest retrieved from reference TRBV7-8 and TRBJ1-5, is GAGVSQSPRYKVAKRGQDVALRCDPISGHVSLFWYQQALGQGPEFLTYFQNEAQLDKSGLPSDRFFAERPEGSVSTLKIQRTQQEDSAVYLCASSRDRAERNQPQHFGDGTRLSIL.

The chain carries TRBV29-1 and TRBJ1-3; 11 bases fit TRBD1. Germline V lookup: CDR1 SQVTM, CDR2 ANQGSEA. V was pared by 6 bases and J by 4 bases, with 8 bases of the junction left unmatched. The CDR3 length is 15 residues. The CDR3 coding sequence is TGCAGCGTCGCCGGGACAGGGGGTTTGGGAAACACCATATATTTT. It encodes CSVAGTGGLGNTIYF. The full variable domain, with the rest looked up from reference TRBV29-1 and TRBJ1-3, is SAVISQKPSRDICQRGTSLTIQCQVDSQVTMMFWYRQQPGQSLTLIATANQGSEATYESGFVIDKFPISRPNLTFSTLTVSNMSPEDSSIYLCSVAGTGGLGNTIYFGEGSWLTVV.

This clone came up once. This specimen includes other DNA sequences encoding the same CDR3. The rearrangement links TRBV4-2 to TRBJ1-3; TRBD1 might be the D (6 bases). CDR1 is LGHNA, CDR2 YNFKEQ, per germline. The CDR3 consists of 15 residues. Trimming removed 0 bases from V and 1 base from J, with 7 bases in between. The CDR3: CASSQEGASGNTIYF. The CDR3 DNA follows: TGTGCCAGCAGCCAAGAGGGGGCATCTGGAAACACCATATATTTT.

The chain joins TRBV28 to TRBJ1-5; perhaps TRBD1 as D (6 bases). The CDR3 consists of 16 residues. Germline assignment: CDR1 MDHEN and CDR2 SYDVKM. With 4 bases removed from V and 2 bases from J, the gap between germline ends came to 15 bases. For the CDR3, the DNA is TGTGCCAGCAGTTGGGTCAGGGGAGTGGGCAATCAGCCCCAGCATTTT. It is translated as CASSWVRGVGNQPQHF.

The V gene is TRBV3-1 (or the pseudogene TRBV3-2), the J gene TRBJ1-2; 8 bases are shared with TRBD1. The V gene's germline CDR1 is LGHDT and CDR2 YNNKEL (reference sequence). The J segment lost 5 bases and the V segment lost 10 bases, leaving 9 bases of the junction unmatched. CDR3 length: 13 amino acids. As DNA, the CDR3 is TGTGCCACCATGGGACAGGCAAATTATGGCTACACCTTC. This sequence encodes CATMGQANYGYTF.

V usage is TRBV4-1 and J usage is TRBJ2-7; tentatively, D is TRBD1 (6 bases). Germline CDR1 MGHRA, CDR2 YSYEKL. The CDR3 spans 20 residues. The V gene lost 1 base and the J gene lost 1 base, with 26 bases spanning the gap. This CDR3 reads CASSQVVGEIQGRVSYEQYF. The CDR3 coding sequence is TGCGCCAGCAGCCAAGTCGTCGGGGAAATACAGGGAAGGGTTTCCTACGAGCAGTACTTC.

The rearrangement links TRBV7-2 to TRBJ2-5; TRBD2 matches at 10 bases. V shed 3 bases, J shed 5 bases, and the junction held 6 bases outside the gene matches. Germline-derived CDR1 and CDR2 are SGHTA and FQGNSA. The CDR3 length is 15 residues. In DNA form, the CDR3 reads TGTGCCAGCAGCTTCAGCGGGGGGGCCGCGGAGACCCAGTACTTC. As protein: CASSFSGGAAETQYF.

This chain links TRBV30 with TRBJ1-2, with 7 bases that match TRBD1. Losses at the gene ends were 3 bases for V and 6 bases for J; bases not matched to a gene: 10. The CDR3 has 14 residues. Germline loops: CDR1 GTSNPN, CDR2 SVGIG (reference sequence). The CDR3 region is CAWSRTGAGNGYTF. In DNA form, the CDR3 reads TGTGCCTGGAGCAGGACAGGTGCCGGGAATGGCTACACCTTC.

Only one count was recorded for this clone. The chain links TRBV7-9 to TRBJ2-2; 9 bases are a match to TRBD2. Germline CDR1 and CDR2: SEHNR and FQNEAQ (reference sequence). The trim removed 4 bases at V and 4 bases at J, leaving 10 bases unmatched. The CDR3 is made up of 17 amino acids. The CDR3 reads CASSSRGAGGFTGELFF. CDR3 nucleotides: TGTGCCAGCAGCTCCCGGGGAGCGGGGGGCTTCACCGGGGAGCTGTTTTTT.

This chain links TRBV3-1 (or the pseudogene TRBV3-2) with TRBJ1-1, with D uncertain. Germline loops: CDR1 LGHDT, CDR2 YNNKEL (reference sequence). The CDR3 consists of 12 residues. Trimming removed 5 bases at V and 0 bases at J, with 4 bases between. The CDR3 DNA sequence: TGTGCCAGCAGCTATATGAACACTGAAGCTTTCTTT. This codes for CASSYMNTEAFF.

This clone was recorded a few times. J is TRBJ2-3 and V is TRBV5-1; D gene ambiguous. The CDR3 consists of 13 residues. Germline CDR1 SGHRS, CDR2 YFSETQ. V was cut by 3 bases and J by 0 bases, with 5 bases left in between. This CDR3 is CASSSGSTDTQYF. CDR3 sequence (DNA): TGCGCCAGCAGCTCCGGGAGCACAGATACGCAGTATTTT. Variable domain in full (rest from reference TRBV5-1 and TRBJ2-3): KAGVTQTPRYLIKTRGQQVTLSCSPISGHRSVSWYQQTPGQGLQFLFEYFSETQRNKGNFPGRFSGRQFSNSRSEMNVSTLELGDSALYLCASSSGSTDTQYFGPGTRLTVL.

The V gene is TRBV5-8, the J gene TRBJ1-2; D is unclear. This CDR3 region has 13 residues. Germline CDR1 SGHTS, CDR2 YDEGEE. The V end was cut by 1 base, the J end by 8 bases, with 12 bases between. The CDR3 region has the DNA TGTGCCAGCAGCTTGTCTTCGGTGGGCGGCTACACCTTC. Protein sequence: CASSLSSVGGYTF.

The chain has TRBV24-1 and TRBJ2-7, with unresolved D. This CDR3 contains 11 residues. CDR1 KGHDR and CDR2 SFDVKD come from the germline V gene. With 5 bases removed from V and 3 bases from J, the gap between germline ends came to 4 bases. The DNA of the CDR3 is TGTGCCACCAGTGCGGGCTACGAGCAGTACTTC. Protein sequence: CATSAGYEQYF.

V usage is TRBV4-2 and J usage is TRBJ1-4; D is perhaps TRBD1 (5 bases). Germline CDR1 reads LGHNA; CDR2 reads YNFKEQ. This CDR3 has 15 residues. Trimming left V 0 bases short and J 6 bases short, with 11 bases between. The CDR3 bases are TGTGCCAGCAGCCAAGAGCGGAGGGGCGATGAAAAACTGTTTTTT. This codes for CASSQERRGDEKLFF.

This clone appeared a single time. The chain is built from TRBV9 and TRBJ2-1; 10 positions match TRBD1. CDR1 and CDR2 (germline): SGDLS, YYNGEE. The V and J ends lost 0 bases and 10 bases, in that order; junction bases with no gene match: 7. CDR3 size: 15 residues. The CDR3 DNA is TGTGCCAGCAGCGTAGCTGGACAGGGGGTTGGGGAGCAGTTCTTC. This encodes CASSVAGQGVGEQFF.

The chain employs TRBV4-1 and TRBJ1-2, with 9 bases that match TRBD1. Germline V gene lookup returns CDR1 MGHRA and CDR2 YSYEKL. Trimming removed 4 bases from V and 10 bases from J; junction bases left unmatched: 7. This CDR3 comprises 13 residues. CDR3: CASSPRDRAHYTF. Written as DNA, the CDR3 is TGCGCCAGCAGCCCCCGGGACAGGGCGCACTACACCTTC.

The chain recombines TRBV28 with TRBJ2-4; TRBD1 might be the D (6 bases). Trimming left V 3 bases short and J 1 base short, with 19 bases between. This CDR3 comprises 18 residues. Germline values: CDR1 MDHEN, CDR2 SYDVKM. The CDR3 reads CASSFVYGRGTAKNIQYF. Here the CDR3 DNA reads TGTGCCAGCAGTTTCGTGTACGGCAGGGGTACGGCCAAAAACATTCAGTACTTC.

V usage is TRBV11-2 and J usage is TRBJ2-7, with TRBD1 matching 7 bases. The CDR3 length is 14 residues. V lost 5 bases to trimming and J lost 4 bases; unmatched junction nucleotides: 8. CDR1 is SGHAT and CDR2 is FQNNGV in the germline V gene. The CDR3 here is CASSLTGQIYEQYF. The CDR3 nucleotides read TGTGCCAGCAGCCTGACGGGACAGATTTACGAGCAGTACTTC.

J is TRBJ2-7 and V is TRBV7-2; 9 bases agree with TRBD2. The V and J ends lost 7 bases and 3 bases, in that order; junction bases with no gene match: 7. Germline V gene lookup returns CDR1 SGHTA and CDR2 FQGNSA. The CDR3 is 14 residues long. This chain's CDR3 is CASTPAGGIYEQYF. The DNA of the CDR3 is TGTGCCAGCACCCCGGCGGGGGGGATCTACGAGCAGTACTTC. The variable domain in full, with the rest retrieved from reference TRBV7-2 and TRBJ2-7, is GAGVSQSPSNKVTEKGKDVELRCDPISGHTALYWYRQSLGQGLEFLIYFQGNSAPDKSGLPSDRFSAERTGGSVSTLTIQRTQQEDSAVYLCASTPAGGIYEQYFGPGTRLTVT.

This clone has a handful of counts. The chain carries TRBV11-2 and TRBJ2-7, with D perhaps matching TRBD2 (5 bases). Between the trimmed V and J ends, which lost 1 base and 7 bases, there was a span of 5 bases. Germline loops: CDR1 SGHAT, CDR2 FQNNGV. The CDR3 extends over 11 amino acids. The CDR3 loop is CASSLAGEQYF. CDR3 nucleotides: TGTGCCAGCAGCTTAGCGGGGGAGCAGTACTTC.